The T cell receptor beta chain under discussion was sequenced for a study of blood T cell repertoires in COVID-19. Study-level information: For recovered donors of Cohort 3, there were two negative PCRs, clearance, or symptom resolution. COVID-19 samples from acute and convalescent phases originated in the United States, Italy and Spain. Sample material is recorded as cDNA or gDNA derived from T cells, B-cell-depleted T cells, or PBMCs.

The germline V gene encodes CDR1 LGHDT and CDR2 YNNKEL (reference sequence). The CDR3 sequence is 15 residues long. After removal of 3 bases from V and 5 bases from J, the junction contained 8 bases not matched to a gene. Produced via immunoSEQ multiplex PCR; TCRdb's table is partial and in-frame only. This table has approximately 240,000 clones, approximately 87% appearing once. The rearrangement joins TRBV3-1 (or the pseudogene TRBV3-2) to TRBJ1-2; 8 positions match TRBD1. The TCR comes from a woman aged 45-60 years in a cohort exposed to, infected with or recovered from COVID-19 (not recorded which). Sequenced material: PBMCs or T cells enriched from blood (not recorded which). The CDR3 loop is CASSHDTGGWYGYTF. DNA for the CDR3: TGTGCCAGCAGCCATGATACAGGGGGTTGGTATGGCTACACCTTC.